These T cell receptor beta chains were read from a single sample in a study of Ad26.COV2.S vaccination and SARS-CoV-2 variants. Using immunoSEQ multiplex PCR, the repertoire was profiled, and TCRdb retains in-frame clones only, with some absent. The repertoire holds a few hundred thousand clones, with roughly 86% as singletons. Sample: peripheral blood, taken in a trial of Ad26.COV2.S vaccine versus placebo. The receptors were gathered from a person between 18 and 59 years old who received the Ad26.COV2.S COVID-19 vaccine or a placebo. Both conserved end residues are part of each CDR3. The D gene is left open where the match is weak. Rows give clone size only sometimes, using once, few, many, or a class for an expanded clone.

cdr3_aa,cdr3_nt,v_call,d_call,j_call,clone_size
CAWAQGWAYGYTF,TGTGCCTGGGCACAGGGTTGGGCGTATGGCTACACCTTC,TRBV30,.,TRBJ1-2,.
CAWSQGRPYEQYF,TGTGCCTGGAGCCAGGGGCGACCCTACGAGCAGTACTTC,TRBV30,.,TRBJ2-7,few
CASSFRQGSLSQPQHF,TGTGCCAGCAGCTTTCGACAGGGAAGTTTAAGTCAGCCCCAGCATTTT,TRBV6-2/TRBV6-3,TRBD1,TRBJ1-5,.
CASSLGGGLDYGYTF,TGTGCCAGCAGCTTAGGGGGGGGATTAGACTATGGCTACACCTTC,TRBV7-2,.,TRBJ1-2,.
CASSIQGAQGEAFF,TGTGCCAGCAGTATCCAGGGGGCGCAGGGTGAAGCTTTCTTT,TRBV2,TRBD1,TRBJ1-1,.
CASSESGAPSNEQFF,TGTGCCAGCAGTGAGAGTGGGGCCCCTTCCAATGAGCAGTTCTTC,TRBV6-6,.,TRBJ2-1,.
CASSLNGGGAEAFF,TGTGCCAGCAGCCTAAACGGTGGAGGGGCTGAAGCTTTCTTT,TRBV7-8,.,TRBJ1-1,.
CASSPDRAQQAFF,TGTGCCAGCAGCCCGGACAGGGCACAGCAGGCTTTCTTT,TRBV6-5,TRBD1,TRBJ1-1,.
CASSKDTGELFF,TGTGCCAGCAGCAAGGATACCGGGGAGCTGTTTTTT,TRBV21-1,.,TRBJ2-2,.
CSVERPGTGGTYEQYF,TGCAGCGTTGAGCGTCCCGGGACAGGGGGGACCTACGAGCAGTACTTC,TRBV29-1,TRBD1,TRBJ2-7,.
CASSYQGSAQETQYF,TGTGCCAGCAGCTACCAGGGTAGCGCCCAAGAGACCCAGTACTTC,TRBV7-9,.,TRBJ2-5,.
CAISEDAPNTGELFF,TGTGCCATCAGTGAGGACGCACCGAACACCGGGGAGCTGTTTTTT,TRBV10-3,.,TRBJ2-2,.
CASRGLPAYEQYF,TGTGCCAGCAGGGGCCTTCCCGCCTACGAGCAGTACTTC,TRBV6-5,.,TRBJ2-7,.
CATSISRGQGDQPQHF,TGTGCCACCAGCATCAGCCGGGGACAGGGAGATCAGCCCCAGCATTTT,TRBV15,TRBD1,TRBJ1-5,.
CASSFEWDTQYF,TGCGCCAGCAGCTTTGAGTGGGATACGCAGTATTTT,TRBV5-1,.,TRBJ2-3,.
CASSLGWNQPQHF,TGTGCCAGCAGCTTGGGGTGGAATCAGCCCCAGCATTTT,TRBV7-2,.,TRBJ1-5,.
CASGTYSYEQYF,TGTGCCAGCGGGACTTACTCCTACGAGCAGTACTTC,TRBV3-1/TRBV3-2,.,TRBJ2-7,.
CASSLVPTGNYGYTF,TGTGCCAGCAGCTTAGTTCCCACAGGGAACTATGGCTACACCTTC,TRBV11-2,.,TRBJ1-2,.
CASTQGTVNTGELFF,TGTGCCAGCACCCAGGGGACAGTTAACACCGGGGAGCTGTTTTTT,TRBV2,TRBD1,TRBJ2-2,.
CASSRDRGDRSEKLFF,TGTGCCAGCAGCCGCGACAGGGGCGATCGTTCTGAAAAACTGTTTTTT,TRBV5-4,TRBD1,TRBJ1-4,.